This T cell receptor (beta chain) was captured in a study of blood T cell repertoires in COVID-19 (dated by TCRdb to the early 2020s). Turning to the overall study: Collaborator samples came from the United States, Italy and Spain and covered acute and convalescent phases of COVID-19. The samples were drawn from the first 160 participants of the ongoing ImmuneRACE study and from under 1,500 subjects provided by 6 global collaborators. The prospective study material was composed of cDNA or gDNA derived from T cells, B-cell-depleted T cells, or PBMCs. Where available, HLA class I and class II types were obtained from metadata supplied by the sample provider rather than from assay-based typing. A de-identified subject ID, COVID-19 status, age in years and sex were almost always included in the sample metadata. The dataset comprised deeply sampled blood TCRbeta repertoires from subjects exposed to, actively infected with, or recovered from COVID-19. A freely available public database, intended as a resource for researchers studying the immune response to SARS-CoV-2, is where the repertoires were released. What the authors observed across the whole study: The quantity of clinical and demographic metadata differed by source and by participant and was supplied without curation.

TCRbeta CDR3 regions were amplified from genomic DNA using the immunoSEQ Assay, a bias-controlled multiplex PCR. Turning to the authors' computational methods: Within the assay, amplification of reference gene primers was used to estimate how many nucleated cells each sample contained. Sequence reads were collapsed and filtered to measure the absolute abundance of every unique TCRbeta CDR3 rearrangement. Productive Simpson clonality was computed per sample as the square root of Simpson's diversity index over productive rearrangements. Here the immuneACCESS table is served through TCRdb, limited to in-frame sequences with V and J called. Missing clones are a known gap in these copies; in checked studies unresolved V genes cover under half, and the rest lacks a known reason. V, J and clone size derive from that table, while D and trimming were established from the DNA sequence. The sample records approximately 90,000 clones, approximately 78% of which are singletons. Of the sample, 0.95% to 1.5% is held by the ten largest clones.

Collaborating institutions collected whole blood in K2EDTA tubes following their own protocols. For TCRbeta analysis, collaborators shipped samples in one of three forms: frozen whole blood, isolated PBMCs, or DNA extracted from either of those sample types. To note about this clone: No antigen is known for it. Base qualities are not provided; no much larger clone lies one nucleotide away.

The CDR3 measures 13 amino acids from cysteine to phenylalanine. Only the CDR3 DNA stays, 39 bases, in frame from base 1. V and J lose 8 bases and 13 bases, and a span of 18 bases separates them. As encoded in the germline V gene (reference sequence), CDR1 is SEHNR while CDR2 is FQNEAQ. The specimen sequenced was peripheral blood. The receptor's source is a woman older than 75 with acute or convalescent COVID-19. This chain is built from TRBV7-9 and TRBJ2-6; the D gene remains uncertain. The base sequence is TGTGCCAGCCTCCCCAGTGGGTCAGGAGTCCTGACTTTC. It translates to CASLPSGSGVLTF.